This entry concerns a single T cell receptor (beta chain). This record belongs to a study of beta chain features in type 1 diabetes. CDR1 is SGHDN and CDR2 is FVKESK in the germline V gene. CDR3 size: 14 residues. Trimming pared 2 bases from V and 8 bases from J, leaving 14 bases between. The authors reverse transcribed all of the isolated RNA, so sequencing captured expressed TCRB transcripts. Assay: immunoSEQ multiplex PCR; the TCRdb copy retains only in-frame clones and omits some. Of about 350,000 clones listed, about 20% were seen once; the top ten hold around 0.045%. The sequenced material came from naive CD4+ T cells from blood. The clonotype originates from a woman younger than 35 in good health. This chain connects TRBV14 to TRBJ2-3, with D tentatively TRBD1 (5 bases). DNA for the CDR3: TGTGCCAGCAGCCAAAGCTCAGGGATGAGTACGCAGTATTTT. It yields the protein CASSQSSGMSTQYF.